The rows below give T cell receptor beta chains drawn from one sample of a study of cytomegalovirus exposure and HLA in healthy donors. Measured with immunoSEQ multiplex PCR; TCRdb has only the in-frame clones, and not every one. The table gives about 160,000 clones; the top ten clones make up roughly 2% of it. The specimen sequenced was PBMCs. The receptors originated from a man aged 25-45 years in good health and CMV-seronegative. Both conserved end residues are part of each CDR3. D genes are given only for firm matches.

D: TRBD1
J: TRBJ1-1
V: TRBV5-1
DNA: TGCGCCAGCAGCAGACAGGGGGGGAATAACGCTGAAGCTTTCTTT
CDR3: CASSRQGGNNAEAFF

D: NA
J: TRBJ2-3
V: TRBV28
DNA: TGTGCCAGCACTCCCCATGAACAGGATACGCAGTATTTT
CDR3: CASTPHEQDTQYF

D: TRBD2
J: TRBJ2-3
V: TRBV7-2
DNA: TGTGCCAGCAGCTCTTGGACTAGCGAACAAGATACGCAGTATTTT
CDR3: CASSSWTSEQDTQYF

D: NA
J: TRBJ2-1
V: TRBV12-2
DNA: TGTGCAAGTCGCCCTAATCTAGCGGGAGGGACGAATGAGCAGTTCTTC
CDR3: CASRPNLAGGTNEQFF

D: TRBD2
J: TRBJ2-5
V: TRBV28
DNA: TGTGCCAGCAGTTTTATTGGGCGGGAGAACCAAGAGACCCAGTACTTC
CDR3: CASSFIGRENQETQYF

D: TRBD1
J: TRBJ1-1
V: TRBV18
DNA: TGTGCCAGCTCACTTGGACAGGGGAGGAACACTGAAGCTTTCTTT
CDR3: CASSLGQGRNTEAFF

D: TRBD1
J: TRBJ1-4
V: TRBV29-1
DNA: TGCAGCGTTGGGCAGGGGGTTAAGGGTGAAAAACTGTTTTTT
CDR3: CSVGQGVKGEKLFF

D: TRBD1
J: TRBJ1-3
V: TRBV11-3
DNA: TGTGCCAGCAGCCGGGACAGGGTAAAGGACACCATATATTTT
CDR3: CASSRDRVKDTIYF

D: NA
J: TRBJ2-7
V: TRBV10-2
DNA: TGCGCCAGCAGTGAGTGGTCTAGCTACGAGCAGTACTTC
CDR3: CASSEWSSYEQYF

D: NA
J: TRBJ1-3
V: TRBV10-2
DNA: TGCGCCAGCAGAACGGGACACTCTGGAAACACCATATATTTT
CDR3: CASRTGHSGNTIYF

D: NA
J: TRBJ2-7
V: TRBV11-2
DNA: TGTGCCAGCAGCTTAAGTGGACAGAGGGGCGCCGAGCAGTACTTC
CDR3: CASSLSGQRGAEQYF

D: TRBD1
J: TRBJ1-5
V: TRBV7-2
DNA: TGTGCCAGCAGCCGGACAGGGGGCGATCAGCCCCAGCATTTT
CDR3: CASSRTGGDQPQHF

D: TRBD2
J: TRBJ2-3
V: TRBV9
DNA: TGTGCCAGCAACTTTGGACTAGCGGGAGCAGATACGCAGTATTTT
CDR3: CASNFGLAGADTQYF

D: TRBD2
J: TRBJ2-1
V: TRBV14
DNA: TGTGCCAGCAGCCCTATAGCGGGAGGCCGCAATGAGCAGTTCTTC
CDR3: CASSPIAGGRNEQFF

D: NA
J: TRBJ1-1
V: TRBV25-1
DNA: TGTGCCAGCAGTACCACAGGGATGAACACTGAAGCTTTCTTT
CDR3: CASSTTGMNTEAFF

D: TRBD1
J: TRBJ2-2
V: TRBV7-9
DNA: TGTGCCAGCAGCACGACAGGGTTCACCGGGGAGCTGTTTTTT
CDR3: CASSTTGFTGELFF

D: TRBD2
J: TRBJ2-2
V: TRBV4-1
DNA: TGCGCCAGCAGCATAACTAGCGGGAGGGCCGACGGGGAGCTGTTTTTT
CDR3: CASSITSGRADGELFF

D: NA
J: TRBJ2-7
V: TRBV11-3
DNA: TGTGCCAGCAGCCAGGGCGCTGACTACGAGCAGTACTTC
CDR3: CASSQGADYEQYF

D: NA
J: TRBJ2-7
V: TRBV28
DNA: TGTGCCAGCAGTTTCAAAGTCGGGTGGCGGGGGCAGTACTTC
CDR3: CASSFKVGWRGQYF

D: TRBD1
J: TRBJ1-6
V: TRBV5-6
DNA: TGTGCCAGCAGCGGAGGACAGGGGGCGTACAATTCACCCCTCCACTTT
CDR3: CASSGGQGAYNSPLHF

D: NA
J: TRBJ2-7
V: TRBV5-1
DNA: TGCGCCAGCAGCTTGGCAGCCGAGGGCGAGCAGTACTTC
CDR3: CASSLAAEGEQYF

D: TRBD1
J: TRBJ1-1
V: TRBV27
DNA: TGTGCCAGCAGTTTAGGCTACCGTAGGCAGGGGGAAAAAGTGAACACTGAAGCTTTCTTT
CDR3: CASSLGYRRQGEKVNTEAFF